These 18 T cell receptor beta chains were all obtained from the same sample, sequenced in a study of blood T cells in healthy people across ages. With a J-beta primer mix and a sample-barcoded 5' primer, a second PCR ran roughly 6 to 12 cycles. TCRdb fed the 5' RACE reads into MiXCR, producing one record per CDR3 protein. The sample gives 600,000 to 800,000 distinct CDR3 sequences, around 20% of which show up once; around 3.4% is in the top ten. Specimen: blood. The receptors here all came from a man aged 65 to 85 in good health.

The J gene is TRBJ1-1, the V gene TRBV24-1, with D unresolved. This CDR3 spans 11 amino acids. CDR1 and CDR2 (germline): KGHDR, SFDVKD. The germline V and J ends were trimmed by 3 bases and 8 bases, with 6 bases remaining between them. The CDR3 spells CATSDGGEAFF. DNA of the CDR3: TGTGCCACCAGTGATGGAGGGGAAGCTTTCTTT.

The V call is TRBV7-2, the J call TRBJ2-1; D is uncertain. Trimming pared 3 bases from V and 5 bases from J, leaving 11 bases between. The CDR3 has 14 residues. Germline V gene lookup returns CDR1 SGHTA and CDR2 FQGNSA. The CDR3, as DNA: TGTGCCAGCAGCTTCTCTAATTCAAACAATGAGCAGTTCTTC. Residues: CASSFSNSNNEQFF.

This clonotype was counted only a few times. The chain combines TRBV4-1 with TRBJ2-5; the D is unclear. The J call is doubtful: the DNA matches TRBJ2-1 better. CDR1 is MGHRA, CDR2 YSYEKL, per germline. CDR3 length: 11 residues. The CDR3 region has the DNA TGCGCCAGCAGCCAAGATCGGGTGCAGTTCTTC. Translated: CASSQDRVQFF.

CDR3 sequence (DNA): TGTGCCAGCAGTTACTCGTCCGTGAACACTGAAGCTTTCTTT. It specifies CASSYSSVNTEAFF. The rearrangement joins TRBV6-5 to TRBJ1-1; D ambiguous. Germline V CDR1 and CDR2: MNHEY, SVGAGI. The CDR3 loop spans 14 amino acids. V was shortened by 0 bases and J by 0 bases, with 5 bases between the two germline ends.

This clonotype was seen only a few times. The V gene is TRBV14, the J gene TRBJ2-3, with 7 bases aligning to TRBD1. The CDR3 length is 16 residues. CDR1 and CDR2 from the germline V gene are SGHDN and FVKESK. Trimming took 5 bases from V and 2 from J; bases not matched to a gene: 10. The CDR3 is CASSLQGRVFTDTQYF. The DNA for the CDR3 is TGTGCCAGCAGCTTACAGGGGCGGGTCTTCACAGATACGCAGTATTTT.

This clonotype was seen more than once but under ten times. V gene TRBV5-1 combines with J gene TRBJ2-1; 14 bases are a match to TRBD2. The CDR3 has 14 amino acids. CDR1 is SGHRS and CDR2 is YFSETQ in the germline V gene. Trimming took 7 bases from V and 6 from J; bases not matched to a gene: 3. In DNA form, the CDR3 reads TGCGCCAGCTATGGGACTAGCGGGAGCAATGAGCAGTTCTTC. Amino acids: CASYGTSGSNEQFF.

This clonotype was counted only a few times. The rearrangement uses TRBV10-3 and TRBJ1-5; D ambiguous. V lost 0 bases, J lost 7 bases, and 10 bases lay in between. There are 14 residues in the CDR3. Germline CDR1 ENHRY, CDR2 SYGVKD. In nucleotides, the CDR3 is TGTGCCATCAGTGAGTCCGGTGTAGAACAGCCCCAGCATTTT. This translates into CAISESGVEQPQHF.

The CDR3 region is CASSDGLAGSTDTQYF. DNA for the CDR3: TGTGCCAGCAGTGATGGACTAGCGGGCAGCACAGATACGCAGTATTTT. J is TRBJ2-3 and V is TRBV2, with 11 bases that match TRBD2. The V gene end was trimmed by 3 bases and the J gene end by 0 bases; junction bases not matched to a gene: 2. CDR3 length: 16 residues. The V gene's germline CDR1 is SNHLY and CDR2 FYNNEI.

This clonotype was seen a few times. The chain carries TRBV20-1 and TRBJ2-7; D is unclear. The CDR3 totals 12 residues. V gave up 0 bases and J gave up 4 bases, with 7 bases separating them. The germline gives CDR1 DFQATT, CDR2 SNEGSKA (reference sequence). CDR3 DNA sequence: TGCAGTGCTAGAGACCTGAGATACGAGCAGTACTTC. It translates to CSARDLRYEQYF.

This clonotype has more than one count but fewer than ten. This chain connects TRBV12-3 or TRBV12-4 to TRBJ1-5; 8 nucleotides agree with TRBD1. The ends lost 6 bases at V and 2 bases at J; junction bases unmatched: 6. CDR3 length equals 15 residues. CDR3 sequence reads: CASSGDRGGNQPQHF. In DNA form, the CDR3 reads TGTGCCAGCAGCGGCGACAGGGGTGGCAATCAGCCCCAGCATTTT.

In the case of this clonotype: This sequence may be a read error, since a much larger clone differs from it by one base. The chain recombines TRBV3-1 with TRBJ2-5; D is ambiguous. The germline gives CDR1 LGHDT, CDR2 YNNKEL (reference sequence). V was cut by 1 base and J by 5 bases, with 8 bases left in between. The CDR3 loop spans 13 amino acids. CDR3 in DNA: TGTGCCAGCAGCCAAGGAAGGGTTGAGACCCAGTACTTC. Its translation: CASSQGRVETQYF.

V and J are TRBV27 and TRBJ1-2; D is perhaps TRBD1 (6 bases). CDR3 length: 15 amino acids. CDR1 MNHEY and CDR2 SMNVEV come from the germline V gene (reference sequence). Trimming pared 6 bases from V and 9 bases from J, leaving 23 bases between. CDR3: CASSWSNGGPYSYTF. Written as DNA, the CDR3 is TGTGCCAGCAGCTGGTCCAACGGGGGCCCCTACAGCTACACCTTC.

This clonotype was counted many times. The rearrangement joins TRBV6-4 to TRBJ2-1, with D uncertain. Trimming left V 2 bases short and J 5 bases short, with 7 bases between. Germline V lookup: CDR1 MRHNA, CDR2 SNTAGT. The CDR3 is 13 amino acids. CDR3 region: CASSDGTNNEQFF. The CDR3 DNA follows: TGTGCCAGCAGTGACGGCACCAACAATGAGCAGTTCTTC.

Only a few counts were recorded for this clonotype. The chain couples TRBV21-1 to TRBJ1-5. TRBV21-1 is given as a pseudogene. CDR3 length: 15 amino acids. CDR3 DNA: TGTGCCAGCAGCAAAGAGTCGGAGCGCAATCAGCCCCAGCATTTT. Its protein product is CASSKESERNQPQHF.

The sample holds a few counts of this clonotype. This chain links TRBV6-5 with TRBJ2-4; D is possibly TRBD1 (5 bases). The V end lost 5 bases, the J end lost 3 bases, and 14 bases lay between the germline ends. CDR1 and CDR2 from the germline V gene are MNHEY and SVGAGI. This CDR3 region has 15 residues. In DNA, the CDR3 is TGTGCCAGCAGTCTCTCCAGGGATAGCAAAAACATTCAGTACTTC. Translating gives CASSLSRDSKNIQYF.

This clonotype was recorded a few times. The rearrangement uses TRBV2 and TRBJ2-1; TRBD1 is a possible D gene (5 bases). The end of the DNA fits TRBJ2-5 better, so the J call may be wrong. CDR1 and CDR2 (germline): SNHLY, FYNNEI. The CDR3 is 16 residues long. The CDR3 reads CASSEYMGPFVLTQYF. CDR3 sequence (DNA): TGTGCCAGCAGTGAATACATGGGGCCCTTCGTTTTGACCCAGTACTTC.

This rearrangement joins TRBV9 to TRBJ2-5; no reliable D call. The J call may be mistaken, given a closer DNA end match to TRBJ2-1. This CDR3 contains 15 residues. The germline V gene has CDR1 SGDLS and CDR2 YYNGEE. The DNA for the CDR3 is TGTGCCAGCAGCGTAGATCGGGCGCCCTACAATGAGCAGTTCTTC. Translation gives CASSVDRAPYNEQFF.

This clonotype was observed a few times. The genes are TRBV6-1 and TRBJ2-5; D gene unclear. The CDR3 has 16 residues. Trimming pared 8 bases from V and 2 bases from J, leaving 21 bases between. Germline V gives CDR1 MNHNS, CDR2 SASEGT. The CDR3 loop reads CASQSPRVDRQETQYF. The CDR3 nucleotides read TGTGCCAGCCAATCTCCCAGAGTGGACCGTCAAGAGACCCAGTACTTC.